These 9 T cell receptor beta chains came from one sample sequenced in a study of blood T cells in healthy people across ages. It was with a sample-barcoded 5' primer and a J-beta primer mix that a second PCR of roughly 7 to 12 cycles was run. TCRdb re-analysed the 5' RACE reads in MiXCR, keeping a single row per CDR3 protein. The table includes roughly 680,000 distinct CDR3 sequences, about 50% detected once. The specimen was blood. The receptors here all came from a woman of 80 years or more in good health.

The chain carries TRBV14 and TRBJ2-3; D might be TRBD2 (6 bases). From germline, CDR1 is SGHDN and CDR2 FVKESK. V shed 4 bases and J shed 8 bases, with 10 bases lying between them. The length of the CDR3 is 12 residues. The CDR3 reads CASSRSEGTQYF. In DNA, the CDR3 is TGTGCCAGCAGCCGATCGGAGGGTACGCAGTATTTT.

This clonotype came up a few times. This chain connects TRBV3-1 to TRBJ2-3, with a weak D call TRBD1 (7 bases). V was clipped by 5 bases and J by 0 bases, with 12 bases between them. There are 15 residues in the CDR3. CDR1 and CDR2 (germline): LGHDT, YNNKEL (reference sequence). CDR3 nucleotide sequence: TGTGCCAGCAGCGGAGCAGGGGGGAGCACAGATACGCAGTATTTT. It is translated as CASSGAGGSTDTQYF.

This chain links TRBV29-1 with TRBJ2-5, with 8 bases identical to TRBD2. Losses at the gene ends were 3 bases for V and 13 bases for J; bases not matched to a gene: 13. The CDR3 runs 13 residues. Germline loops: CDR1 SQVTM, CDR2 ANQGSEA. In DNA, the CDR3 is TGCAGCGTTGACTTGGTAGCGGGGTCACAGGGGTACTTC. This codes for CSVDLVAGSQGYF.

J is TRBJ2-3 and V is TRBV20-1; 11 bases fit TRBD2. Germline V gene lookup returns CDR1 DFQATT and CDR2 SNEGSKA (reference sequence). The CDR3 extends over 13 amino acids. CDR3 sequence reads: CRIAGGQADTQYF. The CDR3 coding sequence is TGCAGAATAGCGGGGGGGCAGGCAGATACGCAGTATTTT.

The chain has TRBV20-1 and TRBJ2-7; D is unresolved. Trimming stripped 3 bases from V and 2 bases from J, with 14 bases between. In germline, CDR1 is DFQATT, CDR2 SNEGSKA (reference sequence). This CDR3 region has 14 residues. The CDR3 loop reads CSARPGARPYEQYF. The CDR3 DNA reads TGCAGTGCTAGGCCTGGCGCCAGGCCCTACGAGCAGTACTTC.

This clonotype was counted ten times or more. The chain is built from TRBV3-1 and TRBJ1-5; D call uncertain. Per germline, CDR1 LGHDT and CDR2 YNNKEL (reference sequence). With 1 base removed from V and 2 bases from J, the gap between germline ends came to 6 bases. The CDR3 runs 14 residues. CDR3 sequence: CASSQGPGNQPQHF. In DNA form, the CDR3 reads TGTGCCAGCAGCCAAGGACCGGGCAATCAGCCCCAGCATTTT.

The chain joins TRBV7-2 to TRBJ2-3; the D gene is possibly TRBD1 (5 bases). The germline gives CDR1 SGHTA, CDR2 FQGNSA. Deletions cut 5 bases from V and 7 bases from J, with 13 bases between. The CDR3 contains 13 residues. Written as DNA, the CDR3 is TGTGCCAGCAGCACGACCAGGGTTAATACGCAGTATTTT. This sequence encodes CASSTTRVNTQYF.

The gene calls are TRBV10-2 and TRBJ2-5; the match to TRBD1 covers 9 bases. V lost 2 bases, J lost 11 bases, and 12 bases stayed unmatched. This CDR3 has 15 amino acids. Looked up from germline, CDR1 is WSHSY and CDR2 is SAAADI. CDR3 DNA: TGCGCCAGCAGTGAGACTAGGGGACAGGGCGGGGAGCAGTACTTC. Translating gives CASSETRGQGGEQYF.

This clonotype was seen a few times. The chain carries TRBV6-6 and TRBJ1-6; D is uncertain. CDR1 is MNHNY, CDR2 SVGAGI, per germline (reference sequence). The CDR3 runs 17 residues. V was pared by 6 bases and J by 5 bases, with 20 bases between. The CDR3 reads CASRRPWRDENNSPLHF. The CDR3 bases are TGTGCCAGCAGAAGACCATGGCGGGATGAGAATAATTCACCCCTCCACTTT.